What follows are 12 T cell receptor beta chains derived from one specimen sequenced in a study of T cell clones after liver transplantation. The assay was immunoSEQ multiplex PCR, and TCRdb's table has in-frame clones only and misses some. The sample holds roughly 67,000 clones, 90% to 95% seen once. The sample was CD4+ T cells from blood, taken nearly 26 months after liver transplant. These receptor sequences come from a human patient who received a liver transplant. The graft donor may have contributed some T cells.

The rearrangement links TRBV29-1 to TRBJ1-5; D call uncertain. From germline, CDR1 is SQVTM and CDR2 ANQGSEA. The CDR3 sequence is 13 residues long. The germline V and J ends were trimmed by 4 bases and 5 bases, with 12 bases remaining between them. Here the CDR3 DNA reads TGCAGCGTTGGCAACAGTATAGATCAGCCCCAGCATTTT. It translates to CSVGNSIDQPQHF.

This sequence joins TRBV18 and TRBJ1-2, with D perhaps TRBD1 (6 bases). The CDR3 is 14 amino acids. Trimming removed 3 bases from V and 5 bases from J, with 13 bases in between. CDR1 is KGHSH, CDR2 LQKENI, per germline. This CDR3 reads CASSPGTQPYGYTF. The CDR3 nucleotides read TGTGCCAGCTCACCCGGGACACAACCATATGGCTACACCTTC.

V is TRBV7-2 and J is TRBJ2-3; D call uncertain. This CDR3 has 14 residues. Germline V CDR1 and CDR2: SGHTA, FQGNSA. The germline V and J ends were trimmed by 5 bases and 5 bases, with 14 bases remaining between them. CDR3 coding DNA: TGTGCCAGCAGCCCCCGAATCGGCCTAGATACGCAGTATTTT. This sequence encodes CASSPRIGLDTQYF.

The chain has TRBV2 and TRBJ2-5; the D gene is possibly TRBD1 (6 bases). The CDR3 totals 15 residues. CDR1 and CDR2 (germline): SNHLY, FYNNEI. Trimming left V 7 bases short and J 2 bases short, with 17 bases between. The CDR3 DNA reads as TGTGCCAGCAAGGGCAGGGGCCCCACACAAGAGACCCAGTACTTC. This encodes CASKGRGPTQETQYF.

V and J are TRBV5-1 and TRBJ2-1; a weak D match, TRBD2 (5 bases). CDR1 and CDR2 from the germline V gene are SGHRS and YFSETQ. This CDR3 region has 16 residues. Trimming removed 2 bases from V and 0 bases from J, with 12 bases in between. The CDR3 protein is CASSLGGLSSYNEQFF. The DNA of the CDR3 is TGCGCCAGCAGCTTAGGAGGCCTTAGCTCCTACAATGAGCAGTTCTTC.

This chain links TRBV19 with TRBJ1-5; 7 nucleotides match TRBD1. Losses at the gene ends were 7 bases for V and 7 bases for J; bases not matched to a gene: 13. This CDR3 is built from 15 residues. Germline CDR1 LNHDA, CDR2 SQIVND (reference sequence). The CDR3: CASTPQGGGAQPQHF. The CDR3 DNA reads TGTGCCAGTACTCCCCAAGGAGGGGGCGCACAGCCCCAGCATTTT.

The rearrangement links TRBV5-4 to TRBJ2-5, with 7 bases aligning to TRBD2. The trim removed 0 bases at V and 2 bases at J, leaving 7 bases unmatched. The CDR3 is 16 amino acids. Germline CDR1 reads SGHNT; CDR2 reads YYREEE (reference sequence). The CDR3 sequence: CASSLDGLGGQETQYF. The CDR3 DNA follows: TGTGCCAGCAGCTTGGACGGACTAGGAGGGCAAGAGACCCAGTACTTC.

This CDR3 is CATSSRQVYEQYF. CDR3 nucleotide sequence: TGTGCCACCTCCTCGCGACAGGTCTACGAGCAGTACTTC. The chain has TRBV21-1 and TRBJ2-7; the table names TRBD1, a call not compared with the DNA. TRBV21-1 is classified as a pseudogene. The CDR3 has 13 residues.

Only one count was recorded for this clone. The V and J genes are TRBV5-6 and TRBJ2-7, with a weak D call TRBD1 (5 bases). The germline V gene has CDR1 SGHDT and CDR2 YYEEEE. Between the trimmed V and J ends, which lost 4 bases and 2 bases, there was a span of 13 bases. This CDR3 has 14 residues. CDR3 nucleotide sequence: TGTGCCAGCAGCCAAGACAGAAACCCCTACGAGCAGTACTTC. It is translated as CASSQDRNPYEQYF.

This clone has ten or more counts. J is TRBJ1-2 and V is TRBV2; 8 nucleotides align to TRBD1. The CDR3 consists of 13 residues. Germline V CDR1 and CDR2: SNHLY, FYNNEI. Losses at the gene ends were 6 bases for V and 4 bases for J; bases not matched to a gene: 4. CDR3 loop: CASRETGAYGYTF. In DNA form, the CDR3 reads TGTGCCAGCAGAGAGACAGGGGCCTATGGCTACACCTTC.

This clone was found once. The chain has TRBV19 and TRBJ1-2, with 7 bases matching TRBD1. V trimming: 6 bases; J trimming: 7 bases; junction bases outside the gene matches: 5. Germline V gives CDR1 LNHDA, CDR2 SQIVND (reference sequence). The CDR3 consists of 12 residues. The CDR3 spells CASSLAGGGYTF. CDR3 nucleotide sequence: TGTGCCAGTAGCCTGGCAGGGGGTGGCTACACCTTC.

The gene calls are TRBV5-1 and TRBJ2-2; maybe TRBD2 (6 bases). The CDR3 loop spans 15 amino acids. Germline CDR1 SGHRS, CDR2 YFSETQ. Trimming took off 3 bases at V and 1 base at J, with 10 bases between the two ends. The CDR3 DNA sequence: TGCGCCAGCAGCTGGCGGGACTGGAACACCGGGGAGCTGTTTTTT. It encodes CASSWRDWNTGELFF.